The clone carrying this TCR beta chain occurred many times. One entry per CDR3 protein results from TCRdb running MiXCR on the 5' RACE reads. The sample contains hundreds of thousands of distinct CDR3 sequences, 6.2% of which appear only once. This entry is derived from a study of T cells after yellow fever vaccination. CDR3 size: 14 residues. Germline-derived CDR1 and CDR2 are SGHRS and YFSETQ. V was shortened by 0 bases and J by 6 bases, with 13 bases between the two germline ends. Sequenced material: PBMCs, taken 5 days after the yellow fever booster vaccination. The TCR was taken from a man aged 30 to 45 who received the YFV17D yellow fever vaccine. The V gene is TRBV5-1, the J gene TRBJ2-7; D possibly uses TRBD1 or TRBD2 (6 bases each). The chain's CDR3 is CASSLVRGQGEQYF. The CDR3 bases are TGCGCCAGCAGCTTGGTCCGGGGGCAAGGCGAGCAGTACTTC.